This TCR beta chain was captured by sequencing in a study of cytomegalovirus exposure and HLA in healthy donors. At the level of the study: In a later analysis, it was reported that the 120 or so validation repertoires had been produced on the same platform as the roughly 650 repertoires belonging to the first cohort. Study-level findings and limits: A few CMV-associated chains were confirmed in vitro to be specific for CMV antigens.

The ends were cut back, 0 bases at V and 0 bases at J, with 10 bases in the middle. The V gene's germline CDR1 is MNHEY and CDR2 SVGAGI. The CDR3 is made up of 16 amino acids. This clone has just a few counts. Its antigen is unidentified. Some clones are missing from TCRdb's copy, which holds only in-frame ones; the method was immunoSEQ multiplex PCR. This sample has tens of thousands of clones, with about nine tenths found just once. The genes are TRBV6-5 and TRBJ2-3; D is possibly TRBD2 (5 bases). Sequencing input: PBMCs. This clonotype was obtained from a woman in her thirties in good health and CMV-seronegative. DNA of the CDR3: TGTGCCAGCAGTTACTCGTCCCCGGGAAGCACAGATACGCAGTATTTT. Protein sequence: CASSYSSPGSTDTQYF.